There are a few counts of the clone carrying this T cell receptor beta chain. Its antigen remains unknown. The data were obtained in a study of T-cell memory formation after mild COVID-19. Study at large: Largely, the TCR clusters proved donor specific.

TCRdb recomputed calls from the 5' RACE reads with MiXCR, one row per CDR3 protein. Of some 410,000 distinct CDR3 sequences in the sample, 23% were seen once. The V gene end was trimmed by 0 bases and the J gene end by 8 bases; junction bases not matched to a gene: 1. Germline loops: CDR1 GTSNPN, CDR2 SVGIG (reference sequence). The CDR3 totals 15 residues. Study-wide points: Second-wave clones peaking on day 37 lacked confirmed SARS-CoV-2 specificity.

This chain joins TRBV30 and TRBJ2-2; 15 positions agree with TRBD2. The receptor's source is an adult woman who had mild COVID-19 (a few samples of this study predate the infection). Cell type and time point are not known. Sequencing was done on a sample of PBMCs or a T cell subset sorted from them (not recorded which). CDR3 nucleotide sequence: TGTGCCTGGAGTGTTGGACTAGCGGGAGGGGGGGAGCTGTTTTTT. Its protein product is CAWSVGLAGGGELFF. Full variable domain (rest looked up from reference TRBV30 and TRBJ2-2): SQTIHQWPATLVQPVGSPLSLECTVEGTSNPNLYWYRQAAGRGLQLLFYSVGIGQISSEVPQNLSASRPQDRQFILSSKKLLLSDSGFYLCAWSVGLAGGGELFFGEGSRLTVL.